The 27 T cell receptor beta chains presented below share a single source sample, sequenced in a study of blood T cell repertoires in COVID-19 (dated by TCRdb to the early 2020s). Library preparation was by the immunoSEQ multiplex PCR assay. Entries here come from immuneACCESS through TCRdb and include only in-frame sequences with V and J called. Some clones fail to appear in such tables; in the studies checked, an unresolved V gene covers under half of the shortfall, and the cause of the remainder is unknown. The sample yields around 430,000 clones; approximately 90% were counted once. The ten largest account for approximately 10% of the sample. The sequencing input was PBMCs or T cells enriched from blood (not recorded which). Every receptor here comes from a woman aged 50 to 65 who had recovered from COVID-19.

The chain carries TRBV27 and TRBJ1-5, with unresolved D. V was cut by 6 bases and J by 1 base, with 10 bases left in between. Germline V gives CDR1 MNHEY, CDR2 SMNVEV (reference sequence). CDR3 length: 14 residues. CDR3 in amino acids: CASRGGLSNQPQHF. The DNA for the CDR3 is TGTGCCAGCAGAGGAGGGTTGAGCAATCAGCCCCAGCATTTT.

The chain links TRBV19 to TRBJ2-7, with D unclear. This CDR3 is 14 amino acids long. The V end lost 3 bases, the J end lost 1 base, and 10 bases lay between the germline ends. Per the germline V gene, CDR1 is LNHDA and CDR2 is SQIVND (reference sequence). DNA of the CDR3: TGTGCCAGTAGTATGGCCGGGTTTTCCTACGAGCAGTACTTC. Translation: CASSMAGFSYEQYF.

In its sample, this clone was seen once. Within the sample, other DNA sequences also encode this same CDR3. V usage is TRBV28 and J usage is TRBJ1-2; possible D gene TRBD1, 6 bases. Trimming left V 6 bases short and J 5 bases short, with 13 bases between. The CDR3 runs to 13 residues. Germline lookup yields CDR1 MDHEN and CDR2 SYDVKM. The CDR3 DNA reads TGTGCCAGCAGCGAGGGGCAGGGGTATGGCTACACCTTC. As protein: CASSEGQGYGYTF.

This clone was seen once. J is TRBJ1-2 and V is TRBV24-1, with D perhaps matching TRBD1 (6 bases). The V end was cut by 3 bases, the J end by 8 bases, with 21 bases between. The length of the CDR3 is 16 residues. CDR1 and CDR2 (germline): KGHDR, SFDVKD. This CDR3 is CATSDGSRDNLRGYTF. The CDR3 DNA is TGTGCCACCAGTGATGGATCCCGGGACAACCTCAGGGGCTACACCTTC.

The chain is built from TRBV10-3 and TRBJ1-5; TRBD1 agrees at 7 bases. CDR1 is ENHRY and CDR2 is SYGVKD in the germline V gene. V gave up 1 base and J gave up 5 bases; unmatched junction bases: 8. The CDR3 loop spans 16 amino acids. Here the CDR3 DNA reads TGTGCCATCAGTGAGTACTCCGGGACAGCCGATCAGCCCCAGCATTTT. This codes for CAISEYSGTADQPQHF.

This chain uses TRBV4-1 with TRBJ1-2, with D possibly TRBD1 on 5 matching bases. V lost 0 bases and J 8 bases, leaving 13 bases between the germline ends. The CDR3 is made up of 14 amino acids. Germline-derived CDR1 and CDR2 are MGHRA and YSYEKL. CDR3 bases: TGCGCCAGCAGCCAAGAAATAGGGGTGGGCGGCTACACCTTC. Its translation is CASSQEIGVGGYTF.

The chain uses TRBV5-8 and TRBJ2-5, with D unclear. The CDR3 length is 12 residues. CDR1 and CDR2 (germline): SGHTS, YDEGEE. Trimming stripped 3 bases from V and 0 bases from J, with 3 bases between. The CDR3 DNA is TGTGCCAGCAGCTCGTACCAAGAGACCCAGTACTTC. It yields the protein CASSSYQETQYF.

The J gene is TRBJ1-1, the V gene TRBV10-3; tentatively, D is TRBD1 (5 bases). The V and J ends lost 0 bases and 2 bases respectively, with 16 bases between them. The CDR3 runs 17 residues. The germline V gene has CDR1 ENHRY and CDR2 SYGVKD. The CDR3 protein is CAISESEGARENTEAFF. Here the CDR3 DNA reads TGTGCCATCAGTGAGTCGGAAGGCGCCAGGGAAAACACTGAAGCTTTCTTT.

CDR3 nucleotide sequence: TGTGCCACCAGCGAAGCCCAGACAGCTTGGGAGACCCAGTACTTC. Protein sequence: CATSEAQTAWETQYF. The chain joins TRBV24-1 to TRBJ2-5; TRBD1 is a possible D gene (5 bases). Germline CDR1 KGHDR, CDR2 SFDVKD. Between the trimmed V and J ends, which lost 7 bases and 5 bases, there was a span of 19 bases. The CDR3 has 15 residues.

This chain links TRBV7-9 with TRBJ1-4; TRBD1 agrees at 7 bases. The CDR3 has 17 amino acids. Germline CDR1 is SEHNR and CDR2 is FQNEAQ (reference sequence). With V trimmed by 4 bases and J by 0 bases, 8 bases remained unmatched. The chain's CDR3 is CASSSPGQDSTNEKLFF. The CDR3 region has the DNA TGTGCCAGCAGCTCCCCCGGACAGGACTCAACTAATGAAAAACTGTTTTTT.

The V call is TRBV7-2, the J call TRBJ1-3; TRBD1 might be the D (5 bases). Germline values: CDR1 SGHTA, CDR2 FQGNSA. The CDR3 runs to 15 residues. V shed 1 base and J shed 1 base, with 8 bases lying between them. The CDR3 loop is CASSLDGGSGNTIYF. In nucleotides, the CDR3 is TGTGCCAGCAGCTTAGACGGGGGGTCTGGAAACACCATATATTTT.

This chain uses TRBV6-2 or TRBV6-3 with TRBJ2-2; TRBD2 aligns across 10 bases. V shed 0 bases, J shed 7 bases, and the junction held 11 bases outside the gene matches. The germline gives CDR1 MNHEY, CDR2 SVGEGT. This CDR3 comprises 18 residues. The CDR3 region has the DNA TGTGCCAGCAGTTACTCGGATCTAGCGGGGGCCCAAGACGGGGAGCTGTTTTTT. Translation gives CASSYSDLAGAQDGELFF.

The CDR3 sequence: CAIPPPRAGEYIGPPYNEQFF. Here the CDR3 DNA reads TGTGCCATCCCTCCCCCGCGAGCGGGGGAGTACATAGGGCCCCCTTACAATGAGCAGTTCTTC. V usage is TRBV10-3 and J usage is TRBJ2-1; 8 nucleotides align to TRBD2. The J segment lost 4 bases and the V segment lost 8 bases, leaving 28 bases of the junction unmatched. There are 21 residues in the CDR3. Germline CDR1 ENHRY, CDR2 SYGVKD.

The rearrangement links TRBV7-3 to TRBJ1-2; D not certain. The germline V gene encodes CDR1 SGHTA and CDR2 FQGTGA. The CDR3 totals 15 residues. V was shortened by 4 bases and J by 8 bases, with 20 bases between the two germline ends. The CDR3 sequence: CASSSAGALSGGYTF. The CDR3 DNA follows: TGTGCCAGCAGCTCGGCGGGAGCCCTATCGGGGGGCTACACCTTC.

The chain couples TRBV28 to TRBJ1-5; D might be TRBD1 (6 bases). CDR1 is MDHEN and CDR2 is SYDVKM in the germline V gene. The CDR3 spans 15 residues. Trimming left V 6 bases short and J 4 bases short, with 16 bases between. The CDR3 region is CASRSVGTGNQPQHF. CDR3 DNA sequence: TGTGCCAGCAGGTCGGTCGGTACAGGGAATCAGCCCCAGCATTTT.

The rearrangement links TRBV2 to TRBJ1-5, with D uncertain. CDR1 and CDR2 (germline): SNHLY, FYNNEI. The germline V and J ends were trimmed by 4 bases and 3 bases, with 13 bases remaining between them. The CDR3 loop spans 15 amino acids. The CDR3 DNA reads TGTGCCAGCAGTGCCGCCGCGTACTTCAATCAGCCCCAGCATTTT. Encoded protein: CASSAAAYFNQPQHF.

The rearrangement joins TRBV6-1 to TRBJ1-4; no reliable D call. Germline V gene data show CDR1 as MNHNS and CDR2 as SASEGT. CDR3 length: 15 residues. V shed 1 base and J shed 7 bases, with 13 bases lying between them. The CDR3 DNA sequence: TGTGCCAGCAGTGAAGATTTCGGCAGGCCTGAAAAACTGTTTTTT. Protein product: CASSEDFGRPEKLFF.

This clone has only one observation. V and J are TRBV5-5 and TRBJ1-5, with unresolved D. Germline V gene data show CDR1 as SGHKS and CDR2 as YYEKEE (reference sequence). This CDR3 comprises 20 residues. Trimming removed 0 bases at V and 3 bases at J, with 25 bases between. The DNA of the CDR3 is TGTGCCAGCAGCTTGGAGGTGAGAGATGAGTGGAGTCGAAACAATCAGCCCCAGCATTTT. Translating it yields CASSLEVRDEWSRNNQPQHF.

This chain joins TRBV30 and TRBJ1-1, with TRBD1 matching over 7 bases. Germline-derived CDR1 and CDR2 are GTSNPN and SVGIG (reference sequence). V dropped 4 bases and J dropped 1; count of bases not matched to a gene: 9. CDR3 size: 15 residues. CDR3 sequence (DNA): TGTGCCTGGATTCCCGGACAGGCGACGAACACTGAAGCTTTCTTT. Translating it yields CAWIPGQATNTEAFF. Using reference TRBV30 and TRBJ1-1 for the parts outside the CDR3, the full variable domain is SQTIHQWPATLVQPVGSPLSLECTVEGTSNPNLYWYRQAAGRGLQLLFYSVGIGQISSEVPQNLSASRPQDRQFILSSKKLLLSDSGFYLCAWIPGQATNTEAFFGQGTRLTVV.

To note about this clone: The same CDR3 is also encoded by other DNA sequences in this sample. This CDR3 reads CASSLARNTEAFF. In DNA, the CDR3 is TGTGCCAGCAGCTTAGCTCGGAACACTGAAGCTTTCTTT. The chain recombines TRBV7-2 with TRBJ1-1; D remains unclear. CDR3 size: 13 residues. V lost 0 bases and J 1 base, leaving 3 bases between the germline ends. Germline values: CDR1 SGHTA, CDR2 FQGNSA.

The chain uses TRBV19 and TRBJ1-5; TRBD1 agrees at 9 bases. The V and J ends lost 7 bases and 6 bases, in that order; junction bases with no gene match: 10. The CDR3 runs 15 residues. From germline, CDR1 is LNHDA and CDR2 SQIVND (reference sequence). The CDR3 sequence is CASTLQGAPGQPQHF. The CDR3, as DNA: TGTGCCAGTACCTTACAGGGGGCGCCAGGTCAGCCCCAGCATTTT.

This sequence joins TRBV28 and TRBJ1-3; possible D gene TRBD1, 6 bases. Trimming shortened V by 2 bases and J by 4 bases, and 12 bases separated the two germline ends. Germline V gene sequence: CDR1 MDHEN, CDR2 SYDVKM. The CDR3 length is 15 residues. Here the CDR3 DNA reads TGTGCCAGCAGTTTAGGTCGGACAGCCGGAAACACCATATATTTT. Translating it yields CASSLGRTAGNTIYF.

The CDR3 spells CASSQAQRREQYF. The CDR3 DNA follows: TGTGCCAGCAGCCAGGCCCAGCGGCGTGAGCAGTACTTC. This sequence joins TRBV14 and TRBJ2-7; possible D gene TRBD2, 5 bases. Germline CDR1 reads SGHDN; CDR2 reads FVKESK. V lost 3 bases, J lost 7 bases, and 13 bases lay in between. The CDR3 contains 13 residues.

The V and J genes are TRBV28 and TRBJ1-2; D unresolved. Germline lookup yields CDR1 MDHEN and CDR2 SYDVKM. V gave up 3 bases and J gave up 6 bases, with 17 bases separating them. CDR3 length: 15 amino acids. CDR3 nucleotide sequence: TGTGCCAGCAGTTTTCTCCAGCAGTCGGGAGATGGCTACACCTTC. Translating it yields CASSFLQQSGDGYTF.

This clone was detected only once. The chain links TRBV11-2 to TRBJ2-7; D is possibly TRBD1 (6 bases). CDR1 and CDR2 (germline): SGHAT, FQNNGV. The CDR3 is 12 residues long. Trimming shortened V by 5 bases and J by 6 bases, and 11 bases separated the two germline ends. The chain's CDR3 is CASSATGTEQYF. As DNA, the CDR3 is TGTGCCAGCAGCGCGACAGGAACCGAGCAGTACTTC.

The chain is built from TRBV4-3 and TRBJ1-5, with D possibly being TRBD1 (6 bases). The V gene lost 4 bases and the J gene lost 1 base, with 11 bases spanning the gap. The CDR3 covers 15 residues. Germline V gives CDR1 LGHNA, CDR2 YSLEER. The CDR3 DNA sequence: TGCGCCAGCAGCCCACCCGGACAGAGCAATCAGCCCCAGCATTTT. Translation gives CASSPPGQSNQPQHF.

The J gene is TRBJ1-5, the V gene TRBV27; TRBD1 aligns across 7 bases. Per the germline V gene, CDR1 is MNHEY and CDR2 is SMNVEV (reference sequence). Trimming took 5 bases from V and 7 from J; bases not matched to a gene: 5. This CDR3 is 13 amino acids long. In DNA, the CDR3 is TGTGCCAGCAGTATGGACAGGTTCCAGCCCCAGCATTTT. Encoded protein: CASSMDRFQPQHF.